The rows below give T cell receptor beta chains drawn from one sample of a study of T cell responses to AZD1222 COVID-19 vaccine. Produced via immunoSEQ multiplex PCR; TCRdb's table is partial and in-frame only. The sample consists of 120,000 to 150,000 clones, roughly 84% of them appearing once. The specimen comprised peripheral blood, sampled 28 days after the second AZD1222 dose. Receptors originate from an adult who received the AZD1222 COVID-19 vaccine. Each CDR3 is given with its conserved first and last residue. The D gene is left open where the match is weak. Clone size is given for some rows only: seen once, a few or many times, or a class if the clone is expanded.

J,size,D,V,CDR3,DNA
TRBJ1-2,-,-,TRBV20-1,CSASQTDDYGYTF,TGCAGTGCTAGTCAAACAGACGACTATGGCTACACCTTC
TRBJ2-1,-,-,TRBV5-1,CASSFGSSYNEQFF,TGCGCCAGCAGCTTCGGGAGCTCCTACAATGAGCAGTTCTTC
TRBJ2-7,-,-,TRBV29-1,CSVEDGLSYEQYF,TGCAGCGTTGAGGACGGCCTCTCCTACGAGCAGTACTTC
TRBJ1-5,few,-,TRBV12-3/TRBV12-4,CASIRDFGQPQHF,TGTGCCAGCATCAGGGACTTTGGGCAGCCCCAGCATTTT
TRBJ1-1,-,-,TRBV18,CASSPNSDTEAFF,TGTGCCAGCTCACCAAACTCAGACACTGAAGCTTTCTTT
TRBJ2-1,-,-,TRBV4-1,CASSQPGLTGEEQFF,TGCGCCAGCAGCCAACCGGGACTTACAGGCGAGGAGCAGTTCTTC
TRBJ1-6,-,-,TRBV30,CAWRQLSGSPLHF,TGTGCCTGGAGGCAGCTCTCAGGGTCACCCCTCCACTTT
TRBJ1-4,-,-,TRBV27,CASSLAGGGEKLFF,TGTGCCAGCAGTTTAGCGGGGGGAGGTGAAAAACTGTTTTTT
TRBJ2-2,-,-,TRBV6-2/TRBV6-3,CASSYSIWAGELFF,TGTGCCAGCAGTTACTCGATCTGGGCCGGGGAGCTGTTTTTT
TRBJ2-5,-,-,TRBV11-3,CASSQRGGETQYF,TGTGCCAGCAGCCAAAGGGGGGGGGAGACCCAGTACTTC
TRBJ1-5,-,TRBD1,TRBV27,CASSLTGDSNQPQHF,TGTGCCAGCAGCCTGACAGGGGACAGCAATCAGCCCCAGCATTTT
TRBJ2-1,few,-,TRBV11-3,CASSSGRDEQFF,TGTGCCAGCAGCTCGGGGCGGGATGAGCAGTTCTTC
TRBJ2-5,once,TRBD1,TRBV10-3,CAISAQGGETQYF,TGTGCCATCAGCGCACAGGGGGGAGAGACCCAGTACTTC
TRBJ1-3,-,TRBD1,TRBV18,CASSQGTAGNTIYF,TGTGCCAGCTCACAAGGGACAGCTGGAAACACCATATATTTT
TRBJ2-7,-,TRBD2,TRBV28,CASILAGSSYEQYF,TGTGCCAGCATACTAGCGGGTAGCTCCTACGAGCAGTACTTC
TRBJ1-6,-,-,TRBV6-6,CASSKPGPEGSPLHF,TGTGCCAGCAGTAAACCCGGACCCGAGGGGTCACCCCTCCACTTT
TRBJ1-2,-,-,TRBV6-4,CASSERTNYGYTF,TGTGCCAGCAGTGAACGTACGAACTATGGCTACACCTTC
TRBJ2-3,-,-,TRBV29-1,CSVEAHTDTQYF,TGCAGCGTTGAGGCTCACACAGATACGCAGTATTTT
TRBJ2-7,-,TRBD1,TRBV2,CASSVEGQGSKYF,TGTGCCAGCAGCGTTGAGGGACAGGGGTCAAAGTACTTC
TRBJ1-2,-,-,TRBV25-1,CASSGASLIDYGYTF,TGTGCCAGCAGTGGGGCCAGCTTGATAGACTATGGCTACACCTTC
TRBJ2-2,-,-,TRBV11-2,CASSYRVTGELFF,TGTGCCAGCAGCTACAGGGTGACCGGGGAGCTGTTTTTT
TRBJ2-1,once,-,TRBV28,CASSLLDHEQFF,TGTGCCAGCAGTTTACTGGACCATGAGCAGTTCTTC
TRBJ2-7,many,-,TRBV28,CASGLRGYYSSYEQYF,TGTGCCAGCGGACTCAGGGGATATTATAGCTCCTACGAGCAGTACTTC